These 5 T cell receptor beta chains originate from one sample sequenced in a study of shared clonotypes between healthy human individuals. Assay used: immunoSEQ multiplex PCR; TCRdb lists only in-frame clones, some missing. The sample lists some 2.1 million clones, around 93% seen once, with less than 2% in the top ten. Naive CD8 populations comprised CD45RO-negative cells positively selected for CCR7, excluding terminally differentiated effector memory CD45RA+ cells. Sequenced: naive CD8+ T cells from PBMCs. These receptors came from a man between 18 and 29 years old in good health. Some clones in this sample may be carry-over from other donors' samples.

The chain combines TRBV27 with TRBJ1-1; weak D call: TRBD1 (6 bases). CDR1 MNHEY and CDR2 SMNVEV come from the germline V gene (reference sequence). The CDR3 is 14 amino acids. The ends were cut back, 5 bases at V and 2 bases at J, with 12 bases in the middle. The CDR3 coding sequence is TGTGCCAGCAGTCCGGGACACTTAAACACTGAAGCTTTCTTT. The encoded protein is CASSPGHLNTEAFF.

The CDR3 region is CASSGGTSGTDTQYF. CDR3 nucleotide sequence: TGTGCCAGCAGCGGAGGGACTAGCGGAACAGATACGCAGTATTTT. J is TRBJ2-3 and V is TRBV9, with 11 bases aligning to TRBD2. The CDR3 loop spans 15 amino acids. J lost 3 bases, V lost 3 bases, and 3 bases had no gene match. Per germline, CDR1 SGDLS and CDR2 YYNGEE.

The chain uses TRBV19 and TRBJ1-1; a possible D gene is TRBD1 (6 bases). Germline V gene data show CDR1 as LNHDA and CDR2 as SQIVND (reference sequence). CDR3 length: 16 amino acids. V was cut by 7 bases and J by 3 bases, with 21 bases left in between. CDR3 in DNA: TGTGCCAGTACCGCGGTAGCACAGGGTAGAGACACTGAAGCTTTCTTT. As protein: CASTAVAQGRDTEAFF. Full variable domain (rest looked up from reference TRBV19 and TRBJ1-1): DGGITQSPKYLFRKEGQNVTLSCEQNLNHDAMYWYRQDPGQGLRLIYYSQIVNDFQKGDIAEGYSVSREKKESFPLTVTSAQKNPTAFYLCASTAVAQGRDTEAFFGQGTRLTVV.

The chain has TRBV29-1 and TRBJ2-5; D not resolved. Germline V gene data show CDR1 as SQVTM and CDR2 as ANQGSEA. This CDR3 contains 10 residues. The CDR3 nucleotides are TGCAGTGTGTTCCAAGAGACCCAGTACTTC. As protein: CSVFQETQYF. The whole variable domain, filled in from reference TRBV29-1 and TRBJ2-5, reads SAVISQKPSRDICQRGTSLTIQCQVDSQVTMMFWYRQQPGQSLTLIATANQGSEATYESGFVIDKFPISRPNLTFSTLTVSNMSPEDSSIYLCSVFQETQYFGPGTRLLVL.

This chain links TRBV28 with TRBJ2-1; D unclear. Germline V gives CDR1 MDHEN, CDR2 SYDVKM. V was shortened by 6 bases and J by 8 bases, with 17 bases between the two germline ends. The CDR3 length is 14 residues. CDR3: CASRHTKGLHEQFF. CDR3 nucleotides: TGTGCCAGCAGACACACAAAAGGGTTGCATGAGCAGTTCTTC.